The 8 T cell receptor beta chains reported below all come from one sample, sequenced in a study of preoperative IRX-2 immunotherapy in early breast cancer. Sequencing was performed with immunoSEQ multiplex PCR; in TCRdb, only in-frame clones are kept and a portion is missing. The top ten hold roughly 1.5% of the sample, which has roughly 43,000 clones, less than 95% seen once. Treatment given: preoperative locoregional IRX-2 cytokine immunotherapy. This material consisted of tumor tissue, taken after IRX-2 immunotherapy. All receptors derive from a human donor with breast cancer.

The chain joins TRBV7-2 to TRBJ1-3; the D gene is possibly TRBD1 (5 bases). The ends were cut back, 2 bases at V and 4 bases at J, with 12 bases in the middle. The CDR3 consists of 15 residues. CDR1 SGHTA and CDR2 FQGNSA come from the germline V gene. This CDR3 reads CASSLRTSNGNTIYF. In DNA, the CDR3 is TGTGCCAGCAGCTTAAGGACATCGAACGGAAACACCATATATTTT. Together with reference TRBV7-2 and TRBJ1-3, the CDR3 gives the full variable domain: GAGVSQSPSNKVTEKGKDVELRCDPISGHTALYWYRQSLGQGLEFLIYFQGNSAPDKSGLPSDRFSAERTGGSVSTLTIQRTQQEDSAVYLCASSLRTSNGNTIYFGEGSWLTVV.

The CDR3: CASSEGLPQETQYF. The DNA for the CDR3 is TGTGCCAGCAGCGAGGGCCTTCCTCAAGAGACCCAGTACTTC. The chain combines TRBV11-2 with TRBJ2-5, with D perhaps TRBD2 (5 bases). The CDR3 extends over 14 amino acids. Germline V gene sequence: CDR1 SGHAT, CDR2 FQNNGV. The V end was cut by 5 bases, the J end by 2 bases, with 12 bases between.

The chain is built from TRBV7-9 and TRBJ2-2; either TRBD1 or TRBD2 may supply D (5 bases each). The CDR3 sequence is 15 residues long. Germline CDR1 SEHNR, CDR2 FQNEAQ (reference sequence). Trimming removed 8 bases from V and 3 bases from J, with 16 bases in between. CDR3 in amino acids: CASPPGAGYTGELFF. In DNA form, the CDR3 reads TGTGCCAGCCCCCCCGGGGCAGGGTACACCGGGGAGCTGTTTTTT.

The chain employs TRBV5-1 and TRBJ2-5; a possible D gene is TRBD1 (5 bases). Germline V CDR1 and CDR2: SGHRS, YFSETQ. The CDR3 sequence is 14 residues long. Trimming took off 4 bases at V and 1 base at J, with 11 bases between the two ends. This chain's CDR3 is CASSVVDTQETQYF. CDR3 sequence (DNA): TGCGCCAGCAGCGTGGTGGACACCCAAGAGACCCAGTACTTC.

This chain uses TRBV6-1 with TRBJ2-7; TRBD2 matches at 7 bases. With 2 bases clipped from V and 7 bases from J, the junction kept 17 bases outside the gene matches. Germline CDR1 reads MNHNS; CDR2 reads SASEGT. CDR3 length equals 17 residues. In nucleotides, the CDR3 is TGTGCCAGCAGTGAAAGGCCGGGGAGGGTAAGTATGAAGGAGCAGTACTTC. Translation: CASSERPGRVSMKEQYF.

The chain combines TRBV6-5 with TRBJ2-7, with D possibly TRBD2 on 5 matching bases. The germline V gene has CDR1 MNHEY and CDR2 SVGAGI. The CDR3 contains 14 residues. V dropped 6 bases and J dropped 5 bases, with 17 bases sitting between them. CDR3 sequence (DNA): TGTGCCAGCAGCCGGGGATTGTGGCTAGACGAGCAGTACTTC. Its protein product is CASSRGLWLDEQYF.

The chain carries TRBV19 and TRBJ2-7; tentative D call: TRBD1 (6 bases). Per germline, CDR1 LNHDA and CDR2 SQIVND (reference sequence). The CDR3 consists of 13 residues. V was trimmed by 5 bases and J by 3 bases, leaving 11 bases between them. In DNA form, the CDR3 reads TGTGCCAGTAGTGCCTTCAGGGGCTACGAGCAGTACTTC. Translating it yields CASSAFRGYEQYF.

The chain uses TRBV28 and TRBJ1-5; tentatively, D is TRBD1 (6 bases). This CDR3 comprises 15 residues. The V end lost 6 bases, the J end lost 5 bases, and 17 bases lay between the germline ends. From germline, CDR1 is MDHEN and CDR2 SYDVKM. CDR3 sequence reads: CASRASWGADQPQHF. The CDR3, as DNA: TGTGCCAGCAGAGCCAGTTGGGGGGCCGATCAGCCCCAGCATTTT.